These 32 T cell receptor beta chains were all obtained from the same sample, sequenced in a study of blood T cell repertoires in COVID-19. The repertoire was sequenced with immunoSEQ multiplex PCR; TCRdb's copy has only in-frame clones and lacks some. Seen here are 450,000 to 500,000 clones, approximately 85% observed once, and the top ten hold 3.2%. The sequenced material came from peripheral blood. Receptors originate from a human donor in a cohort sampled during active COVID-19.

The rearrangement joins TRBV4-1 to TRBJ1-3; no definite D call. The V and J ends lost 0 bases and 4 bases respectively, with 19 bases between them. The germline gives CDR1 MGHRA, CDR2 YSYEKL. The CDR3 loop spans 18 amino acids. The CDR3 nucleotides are TGCGCCAGCAGCCAAGATAGGATTGCAGGTACTAGCGGAAACACCATATATTTT. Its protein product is CASSQDRIAGTSGNTIYF.

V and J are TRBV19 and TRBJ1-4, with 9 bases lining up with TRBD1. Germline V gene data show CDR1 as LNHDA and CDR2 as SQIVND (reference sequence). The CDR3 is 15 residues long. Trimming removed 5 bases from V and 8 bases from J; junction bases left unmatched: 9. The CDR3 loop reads CASSVGTGRREKLFF. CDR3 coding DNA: TGTGCCAGTAGTGTTGGGACAGGGCGACGGGAAAAACTGTTTTTT. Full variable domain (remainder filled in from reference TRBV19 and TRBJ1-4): DGGITQSPKYLFRKEGQNVTLSCEQNLNHDAMYWYRQDPGQGLRLIYYSQIVNDFQKGDIAEGYSVSREKKESFPLTVTSAQKNPTAFYLCASSVGTGRREKLFFGSGTQLSVL.

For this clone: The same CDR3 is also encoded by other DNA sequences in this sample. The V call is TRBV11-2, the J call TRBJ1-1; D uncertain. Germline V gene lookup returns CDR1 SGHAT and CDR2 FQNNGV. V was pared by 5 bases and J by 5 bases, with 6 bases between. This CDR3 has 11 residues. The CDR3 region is CASSVNTEAFF. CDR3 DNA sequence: TGTGCCAGCAGCGTAAATACTGAAGCTTTCTTT.

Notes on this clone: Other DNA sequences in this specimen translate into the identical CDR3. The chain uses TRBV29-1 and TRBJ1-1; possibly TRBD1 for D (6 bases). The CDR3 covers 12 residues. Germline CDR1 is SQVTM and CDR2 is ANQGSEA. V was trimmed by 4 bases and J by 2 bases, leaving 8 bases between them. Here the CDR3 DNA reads TGCAGCGTTGCCAGGGGTAACACTGAAGCTTTCTTT. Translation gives CSVARGNTEAFF.

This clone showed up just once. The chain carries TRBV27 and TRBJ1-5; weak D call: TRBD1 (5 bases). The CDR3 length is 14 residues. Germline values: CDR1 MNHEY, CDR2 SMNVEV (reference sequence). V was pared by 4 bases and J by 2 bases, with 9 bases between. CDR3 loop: CASSSQGRNQPQHF. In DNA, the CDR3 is TGTGCCAGCAGTTCGCAGGGCCGCAATCAGCCCCAGCATTTT.

For the CDR3, the DNA is TGTGCCAGCGGGCTAGCGGGAAATCATAATGAGCAGTTCTTC. It specifies CASGLAGNHNEQFF. The J gene is TRBJ2-1, the V gene TRBV5-8; 9 bases map to TRBD2. CDR3 size: 14 residues. V lost 7 bases, J lost 7 bases, and 9 bases stayed unmatched. CDR1 is SGHTS, CDR2 YDEGEE, per germline.

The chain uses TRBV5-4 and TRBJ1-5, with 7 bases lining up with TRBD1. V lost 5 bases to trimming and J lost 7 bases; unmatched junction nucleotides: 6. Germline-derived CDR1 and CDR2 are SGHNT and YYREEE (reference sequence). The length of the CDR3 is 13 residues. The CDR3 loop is CASSFDRDQPQHF. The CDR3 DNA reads TGTGCCAGCAGTTTTGACAGGGACCAGCCCCAGCATTTT.

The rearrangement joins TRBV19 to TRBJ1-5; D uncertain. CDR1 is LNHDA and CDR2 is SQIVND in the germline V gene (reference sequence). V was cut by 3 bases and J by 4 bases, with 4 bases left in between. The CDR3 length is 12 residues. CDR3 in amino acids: CASSMLNQPQHF. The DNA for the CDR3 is TGTGCCAGTAGTATGCTAAATCAGCCCCAGCATTTT. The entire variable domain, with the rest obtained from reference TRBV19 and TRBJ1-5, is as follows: DGGITQSPKYLFRKEGQNVTLSCEQNLNHDAMYWYRQDPGQGLRLIYYSQIVNDFQKGDIAEGYSVSREKKESFPLTVTSAQKNPTAFYLCASSMLNQPQHFGDGTRLSIL.

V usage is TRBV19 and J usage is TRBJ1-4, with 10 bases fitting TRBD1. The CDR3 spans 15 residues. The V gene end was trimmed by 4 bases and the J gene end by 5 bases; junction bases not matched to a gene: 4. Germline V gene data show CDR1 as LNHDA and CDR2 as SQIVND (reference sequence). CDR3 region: CASSTGQGENEKLFF. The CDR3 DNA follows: TGTGCCAGTAGTACCGGACAGGGGGAGAATGAAAAACTGTTTTTT.

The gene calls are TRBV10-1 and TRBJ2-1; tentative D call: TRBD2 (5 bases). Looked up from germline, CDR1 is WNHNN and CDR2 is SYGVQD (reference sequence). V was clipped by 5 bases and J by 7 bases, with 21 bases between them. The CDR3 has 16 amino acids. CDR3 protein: CASSKSLANLWNEQFF. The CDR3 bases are TGCGCCAGCAGTAAGAGTTTAGCGAATCTTTGGAATGAGCAGTTCTTC.

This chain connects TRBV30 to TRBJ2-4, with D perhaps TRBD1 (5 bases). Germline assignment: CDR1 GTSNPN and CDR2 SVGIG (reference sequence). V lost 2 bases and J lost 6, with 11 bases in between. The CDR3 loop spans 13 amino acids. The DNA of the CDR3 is TGTGCCTGGAGTTATAGGGGCCGAAACATTCAGTACTTC. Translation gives CAWSYRGRNIQYF.

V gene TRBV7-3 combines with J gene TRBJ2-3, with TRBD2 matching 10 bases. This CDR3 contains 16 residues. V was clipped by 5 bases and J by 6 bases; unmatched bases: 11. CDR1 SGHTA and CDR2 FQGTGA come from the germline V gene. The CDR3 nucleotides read TGTGCCAGCAGCACACGAGCGGGAGGGCCTAGGGATACGCAGTATTTT. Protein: CASSTRAGGPRDTQYF. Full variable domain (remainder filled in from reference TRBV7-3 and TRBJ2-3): GAGVSQTPSNKVTEKGKYVELRCDPISGHTALYWYRQSLGQGPEFLIYFQGTGAADDSGLPNDRFFAVRPEGSVSTLKIQRTERGDSAVYLCASSTRAGGPRDTQYFGPGTRLTVL.

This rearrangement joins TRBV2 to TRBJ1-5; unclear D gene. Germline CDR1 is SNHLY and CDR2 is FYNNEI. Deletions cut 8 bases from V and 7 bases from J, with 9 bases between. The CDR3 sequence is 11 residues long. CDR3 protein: CASGRSQPQHF. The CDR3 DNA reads TGTGCCAGCGGGAGAAGCCAGCCCCAGCATTTT.

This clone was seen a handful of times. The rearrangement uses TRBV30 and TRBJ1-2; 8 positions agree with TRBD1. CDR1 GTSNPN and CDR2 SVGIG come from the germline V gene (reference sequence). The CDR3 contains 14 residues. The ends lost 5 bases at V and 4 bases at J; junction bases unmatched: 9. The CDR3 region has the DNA TGTGCCTGGGTTTCCGGGACAGGCCGCTATGGCTACACCTTC. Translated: CAWVSGTGRYGYTF.

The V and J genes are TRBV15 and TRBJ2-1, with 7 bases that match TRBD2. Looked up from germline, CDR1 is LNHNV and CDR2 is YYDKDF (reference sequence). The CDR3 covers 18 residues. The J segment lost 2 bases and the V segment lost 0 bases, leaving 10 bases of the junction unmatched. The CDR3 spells CATSRDLWRERAYNEQFF. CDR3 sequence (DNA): TGTGCCACCAGCAGAGATTTATGGCGGGAGAGGGCCTACAATGAGCAGTTCTTC.

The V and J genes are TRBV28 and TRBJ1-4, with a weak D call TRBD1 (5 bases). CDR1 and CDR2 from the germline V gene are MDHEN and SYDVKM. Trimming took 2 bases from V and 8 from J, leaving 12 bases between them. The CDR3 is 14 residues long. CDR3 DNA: TGTGCCAGCAGTTTAGGGGGGTGGAACGAAAAACTGTTTTTT. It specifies CASSLGGWNEKLFF.

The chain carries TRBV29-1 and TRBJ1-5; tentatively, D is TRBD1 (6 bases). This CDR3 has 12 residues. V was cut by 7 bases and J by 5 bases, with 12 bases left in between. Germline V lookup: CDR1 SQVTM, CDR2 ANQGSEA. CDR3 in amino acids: CSAGGADQPQHF. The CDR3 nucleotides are TGCAGCGCGGGGGGGGCTGATCAGCCCCAGCATTTT.

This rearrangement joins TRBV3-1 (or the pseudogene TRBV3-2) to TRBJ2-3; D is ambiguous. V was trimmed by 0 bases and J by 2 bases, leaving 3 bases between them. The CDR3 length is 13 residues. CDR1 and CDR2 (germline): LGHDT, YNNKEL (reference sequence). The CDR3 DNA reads TGTGCCAGCAGCCAAGATATCACAGATACGCAGTATTTT. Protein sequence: CASSQDITDTQYF.

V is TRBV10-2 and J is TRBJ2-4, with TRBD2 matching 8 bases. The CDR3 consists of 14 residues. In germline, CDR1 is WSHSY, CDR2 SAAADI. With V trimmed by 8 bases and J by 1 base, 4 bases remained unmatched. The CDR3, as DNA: TGCGCCAGCGGTTGGACTAGCGCCAAAAACATTCAGTACTTC. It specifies CASGWTSAKNIQYF.

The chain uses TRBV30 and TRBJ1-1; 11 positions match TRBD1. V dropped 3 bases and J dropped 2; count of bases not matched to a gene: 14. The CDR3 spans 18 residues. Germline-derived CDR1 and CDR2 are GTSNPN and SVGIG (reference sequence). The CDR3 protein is CAWSYGGQGARVNTEAFF. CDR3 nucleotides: TGTGCCTGGAGCTATGGAGGACAGGGGGCTAGGGTAAACACTGAAGCTTTCTTT.

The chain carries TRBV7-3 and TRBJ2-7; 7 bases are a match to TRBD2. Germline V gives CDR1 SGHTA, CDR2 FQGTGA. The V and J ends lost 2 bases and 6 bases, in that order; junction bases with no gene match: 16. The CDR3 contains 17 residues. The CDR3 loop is CASSLSSSGTSQGEQYF. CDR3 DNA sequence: TGTGCCAGCAGCTTATCCTCTAGCGGAACCTCCCAGGGCGAGCAGTACTTC.

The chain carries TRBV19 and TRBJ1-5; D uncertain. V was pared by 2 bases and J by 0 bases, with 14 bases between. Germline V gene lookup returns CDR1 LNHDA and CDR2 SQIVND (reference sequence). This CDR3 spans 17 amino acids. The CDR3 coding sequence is TGTGCCAGTAGTATATCTACCGGCGGTCTTAGCAATCAGCCCCAGCATTTT. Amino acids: CASSISTGGLSNQPQHF. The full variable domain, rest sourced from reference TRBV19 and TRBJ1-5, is DGGITQSPKYLFRKEGQNVTLSCEQNLNHDAMYWYRQDPGQGLRLIYYSQIVNDFQKGDIAEGYSVSREKKESFPLTVTSAQKNPTAFYLCASSISTGGLSNQPQHFGDGTRLSIL.

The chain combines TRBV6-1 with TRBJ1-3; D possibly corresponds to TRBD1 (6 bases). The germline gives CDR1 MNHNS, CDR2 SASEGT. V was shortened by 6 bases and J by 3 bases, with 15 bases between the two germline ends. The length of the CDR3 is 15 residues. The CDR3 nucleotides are TGTGCCAGCAGCGATTTACAGGGATATGGAAACACCATATATTTT. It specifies CASSDLQGYGNTIYF.

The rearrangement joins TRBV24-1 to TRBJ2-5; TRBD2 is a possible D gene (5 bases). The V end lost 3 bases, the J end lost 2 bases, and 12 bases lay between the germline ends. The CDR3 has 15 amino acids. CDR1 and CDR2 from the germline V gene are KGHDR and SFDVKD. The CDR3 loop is CATSDPDRGQETQYF. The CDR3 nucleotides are TGTGCCACCAGTGATCCCGACCGGGGACAAGAGACCCAGTACTTC.

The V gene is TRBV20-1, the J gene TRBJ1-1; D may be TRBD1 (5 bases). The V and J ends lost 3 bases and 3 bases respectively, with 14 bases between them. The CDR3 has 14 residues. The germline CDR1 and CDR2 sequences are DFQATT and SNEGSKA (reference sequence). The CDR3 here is CSASDPGGDTEAFF. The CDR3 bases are TGCAGTGCTAGTGATCCGGGGGGGGACACTGAAGCTTTCTTT.

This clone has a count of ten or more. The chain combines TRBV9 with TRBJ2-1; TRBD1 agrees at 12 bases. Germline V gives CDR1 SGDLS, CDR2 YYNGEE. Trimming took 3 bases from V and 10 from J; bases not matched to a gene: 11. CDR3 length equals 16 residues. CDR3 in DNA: TGTGCCAGCAGCGGCACTGGGACAGGGGGCAGCGACGAGCAGTTCTTC. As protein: CASSGTGTGGSDEQFF.

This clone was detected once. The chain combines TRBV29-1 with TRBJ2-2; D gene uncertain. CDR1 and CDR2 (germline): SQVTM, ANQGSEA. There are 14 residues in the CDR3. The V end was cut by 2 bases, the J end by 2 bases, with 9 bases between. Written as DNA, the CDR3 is TGCAGCGTTGAAAGGCAGGCAAACACCGGGGAGCTGTTTTTT. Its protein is CSVERQANTGELFF.

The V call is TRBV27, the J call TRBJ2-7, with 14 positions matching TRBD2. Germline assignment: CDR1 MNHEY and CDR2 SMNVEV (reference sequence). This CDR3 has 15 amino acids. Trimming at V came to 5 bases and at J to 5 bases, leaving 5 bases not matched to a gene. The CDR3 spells CASSPGTSGSNEQYF. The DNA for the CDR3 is TGTGCCAGCAGTCCCGGGACTAGCGGGAGCAACGAGCAGTACTTC.

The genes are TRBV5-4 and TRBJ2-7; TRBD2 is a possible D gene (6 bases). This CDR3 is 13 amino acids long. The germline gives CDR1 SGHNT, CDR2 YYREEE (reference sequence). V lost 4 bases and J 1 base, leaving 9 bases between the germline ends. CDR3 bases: TGTGCCAGCAGCATTGGGACTTCCTACGAGCAGTACTTC. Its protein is CASSIGTSYEQYF.

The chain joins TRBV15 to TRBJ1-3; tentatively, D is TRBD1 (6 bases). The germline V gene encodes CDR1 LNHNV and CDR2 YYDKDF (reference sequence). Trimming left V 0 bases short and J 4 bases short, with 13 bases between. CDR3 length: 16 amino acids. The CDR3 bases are TGTGCCACCAGCAGAGACAGGGGATTCGCCGGAAACACCATATATTTT. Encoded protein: CATSRDRGFAGNTIYF.

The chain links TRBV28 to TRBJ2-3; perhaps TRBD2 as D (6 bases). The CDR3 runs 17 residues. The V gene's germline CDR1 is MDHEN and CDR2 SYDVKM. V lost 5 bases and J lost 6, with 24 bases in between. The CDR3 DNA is TGTGCCAGCAGTATCGACCGGCGGGGTCGGTTCCGGGATACGCAGTATTTT. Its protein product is CASSIDRRGRFRDTQYF.

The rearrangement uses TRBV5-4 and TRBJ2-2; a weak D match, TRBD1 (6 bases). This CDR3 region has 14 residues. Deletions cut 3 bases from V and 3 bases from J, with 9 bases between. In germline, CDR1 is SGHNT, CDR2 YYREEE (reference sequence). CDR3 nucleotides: TGTGCCAGCAGCTCCCGGACAGACACCGGGGAGCTGTTTTTT. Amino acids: CASSSRTDTGELFF. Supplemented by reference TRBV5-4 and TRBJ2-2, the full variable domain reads ETGVTQSPTHLIKTRGQQVTLRCSSQSGHNTVSWYQQALGQGPQFIFQYYREEENGRGNFPPRFSGLQFPNYSSELNVNALELDDSALYLCASSSRTDTGELFFGEGSRLTVL.